This T cell receptor beta chain was recovered during a study of T cell responses to AZD1222 COVID-19 vaccine. Study information: Whether given at about 4 or about 12 weeks, second doses were pooled.

Here immunoSEQ multiplex PCR was the method, and the copy in TCRdb shows in-frame clones only, minus some. The repertoire holds 85,000 to 100,000 clones, roughly 93% seen once, with approximately 21% in the top ten. The study's findings and limits: Two AZD1222 doses significantly raised spike-specific TCR breadth and depth over controls. Only a handful of people who got AZD1222 tested seropositive at baseline. Without day 14 samples, only post-peak T cell repertoires were studied.

The CDR3 covers 15 residues. Per the germline V gene, CDR1 is LNHDA and CDR2 is SQIVND (reference sequence). V was shortened by 3 bases and J by 2 bases, with 11 bases between the two germline ends. To note about this clone: Its target is unknown.

This sequence originates from an adult in good health. Specimen: peripheral blood, collected on day 0 of AZD1222 vaccination. The chain is built from TRBV19 and TRBJ2-1, with TRBD2 as a possible D gene (5 bases). This CDR3 is CASSINGVAYNEQFF. The CDR3 DNA reads as TGTGCCAGTAGTATCAACGGGGTGGCCTACAATGAGCAGTTCTTC.